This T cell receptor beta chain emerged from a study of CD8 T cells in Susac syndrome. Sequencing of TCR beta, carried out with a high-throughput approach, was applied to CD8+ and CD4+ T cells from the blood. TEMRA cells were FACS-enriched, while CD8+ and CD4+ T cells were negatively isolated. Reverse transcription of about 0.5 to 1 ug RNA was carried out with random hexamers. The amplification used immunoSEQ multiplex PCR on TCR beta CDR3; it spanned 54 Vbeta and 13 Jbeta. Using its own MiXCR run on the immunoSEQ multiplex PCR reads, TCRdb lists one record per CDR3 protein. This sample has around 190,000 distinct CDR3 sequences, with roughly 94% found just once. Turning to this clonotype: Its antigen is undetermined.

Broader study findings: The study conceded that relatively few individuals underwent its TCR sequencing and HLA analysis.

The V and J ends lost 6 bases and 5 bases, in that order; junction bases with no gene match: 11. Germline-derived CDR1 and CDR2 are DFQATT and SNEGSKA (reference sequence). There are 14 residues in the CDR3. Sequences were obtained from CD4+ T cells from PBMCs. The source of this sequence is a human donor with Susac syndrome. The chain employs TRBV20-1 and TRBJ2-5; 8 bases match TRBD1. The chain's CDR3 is CSAPPDQGAETQYF. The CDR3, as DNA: TGCAGTGCCCCACCTGACCAGGGGGCTGAGACCCAGTACTTC.